The 28 T cell receptor beta chains listed next were all sequenced from one sample in a study of CD8+CD57+ T cells in acquired aplastic anemia (dated by TCRdb to the late 2010s). Flow cytometry had shown CD8+CD57+ cell expansion in the patients selected for sequencing. Reads for this sample came from an Illumina HiSeq 2000. Profiling of TCR beta VDJ combinations and CDR3 sequences used genomic DNA as the template. TCRdb cleaned the public reads at Q25 with fastp, built clones with MiXCR and kept in-frame beta chains. Each record represents a unique CDR3 protein, reported with the most common genes and DNA among its rows. The sample data list 150,000 or so distinct CDR3 sequences, and 40% to 50% of these were observed just once. Roughly 29% of the sample belongs to the ten largest clones. Sequencing input: sorted CD4+, CD8+, or CD8+CD57+ T cells (not recorded which) from PBMCs. The receptors derive from a human donor with aplastic anemia.

At least ten counts were recorded for this clonotype. The genes are TRBV9 and TRBJ2-7, with 7 positions matching TRBD1. The CDR3 runs to 15 residues. Germline lookup yields CDR1 SGDLS and CDR2 YYNGEE. V trimming: 4 bases; J trimming: 3 bases; junction bases outside the gene matches: 10. This CDR3 reads CASSPHPTGDYEQYF. DNA of the CDR3: TGTGCCAGCAGCCCACATCCAACAGGGGACTACGAGCAGTACTTC.

This clonotype was seen repeatedly, ten times or more. This chain joins TRBV20-1 and TRBJ2-3; D unresolved. The V end lost 0 bases, the J end lost 4 bases, and 17 bases lay between the germline ends. This CDR3 has 16 residues. CDR1 is DFQATT, CDR2 SNEGSKA, per germline (reference sequence). CDR3 bases: TGCAGTGCTAGAGACCTACTGGGTTCGTTCGCAGATACGCAGTATTTT. The encoded protein is CSARDLLGSFADTQYF.

V and J are TRBV27 and TRBJ2-7, with a possible D match to TRBD2 (6 bases). The CDR3 is 14 amino acids. Trimming removed 2 bases from V and 3 bases from J, with 11 bases in between. Germline V gene sequence: CDR1 MNHEY, CDR2 SMNVEV (reference sequence). The CDR3 region is CASSLRGKVYEQYF. In DNA form, the CDR3 reads TGTGCCAGCAGTTTACGGGGGAAGGTCTACGAGCAGTACTTC.

Ten or more counts support this clonotype. The chain joins TRBV11-1 to TRBJ2-1, with D maybe TRBD2 (6 bases). Germline V gene sequence: CDR1 SGHAT, CDR2 FQDESV (reference sequence). V was cut by 3 bases and J by 4 bases, with 10 bases left in between. The CDR3 has 14 residues. The DNA for the CDR3 is TGTGCCAGCAGCTTTAGCGGATTTTACAATGAGCAGTTCTTC. Translating gives CASSFSGFYNEQFF.

This clonotype was seen repeatedly, ten times or more. The rearrangement uses TRBV6-5 and TRBJ1-2, with 7 bases aligning to TRBD1. This CDR3 spans 14 amino acids. Germline trimming cut 2 bases from V and 8 bases from J; bases unmatched to any gene: 8. Germline assignment: CDR1 MNHEY and CDR2 SVGAGI. The CDR3 here is CASSYRGQMRGYTF. CDR3 DNA sequence: TGTGCCAGCAGTTACAGGGGACAGATGAGAGGCTACACCTTC.

This clonotype has at least ten counts. The chain joins TRBV11-3 to TRBJ2-1; the match to TRBD2 covers 7 bases. The CDR3 covers 13 residues. Germline CDR1 is SGHNT and CDR2 is YENEEA. The junction had 3 bases not matched to a gene; V was cut back by 10 bases and J by 0 bases. The CDR3 bases are TGTGCCACCGGGGGGAGCTCCTACAATGAGCAGTTCTTC. Translating it yields CATGGSSYNEQFF.

This clonotype was counted between two and nine times. The J gene is TRBJ1-6, the V gene TRBV10-3; no reliable D call. This CDR3 contains 15 residues. The ends were cut back, 0 bases at V and 3 bases at J, with 6 bases in the middle. Germline V gene sequence: CDR1 ENHRY, CDR2 SYGVKD. Here the CDR3 reads CAISESRDYNSPLHF. For the CDR3, the DNA is TGTGCCATCAGTGAGTCAAGGGACTATAATTCACCCCTCCACTTT.

This clonotype was observed many times. The chain joins TRBV10-1 to TRBJ1-2; TRBD1 might be the D (6 bases). Germline V gene sequence: CDR1 WNHNN, CDR2 SYGVQD (reference sequence). This CDR3 contains 13 residues. Deletions cut 3 bases from V and 13 bases from J, with 18 bases between. CDR3 nucleotides: TGCGCCAGCAGTGATGTGTTCGGGACAAAAATCACCTTC. Translating gives CASSDVFGTKITF.

V and J are TRBV10-3 and TRBJ2-1; 7 positions agree with TRBD1. With V trimmed by 3 bases and J by 2 bases, 10 bases remained unmatched. The germline CDR1 and CDR2 sequences are ENHRY and SYGVKD. The CDR3 has 17 residues. For the CDR3, the DNA is TGTGCCATCAGTGACCCCCGGGACAGTTCCCCCTACAATGAGCAGTTCTTC. This translates into CAISDPRDSSPYNEQFF.

This clonotype was recorded many times. This chain connects TRBV2 to TRBJ1-1; weak D call: TRBD1 (6 bases). The V gene's germline CDR1 is SNHLY and CDR2 FYNNEI. The V end lost 6 bases, the J end lost 0 bases, and 8 bases lay between the germline ends. CDR3 length: 13 amino acids. The CDR3 loop reads CASRDSLNTEAFF. CDR3 DNA: TGTGCCAGCAGGGACAGCCTGAACACTGAAGCTTTCTTT.

This clonotype occurred many times. The chain combines TRBV25-1 with TRBJ2-4; 16 bases agree with TRBD2. The CDR3 is made up of 20 amino acids. The germline gives CDR1 MGHDK, CDR2 SYGVNS. V shed 6 bases and J 10 bases; nucleotides not matched to a gene: 21. The CDR3 region has the DNA TGTGCCAGCAGGGGGGACAGGGGACTAGCGGGAGGGCCCAGAGAGCTAATTCAGTACTTC. The encoded protein is CASRGDRGLAGGPRELIQYF.

The V and J genes are TRBV5-1 and TRBJ2-5; no firm D call. Germline-derived CDR1 and CDR2 are SGHRS and YFSETQ. The CDR3 sequence is 14 residues long. The V and J ends lost 0 bases and 3 bases respectively, with 9 bases between them. This CDR3 reads CASSLAPEEETQYF. DNA of the CDR3: TGCGCCAGCAGCTTGGCGCCAGAGGAAGAGACCCAGTACTTC.

This clonotype was seen repeatedly, ten times or more. The chain joins TRBV6-2 or TRBV6-3 to TRBJ1-5, with D possibly matching TRBD1 (5 bases). The CDR3 is 12 amino acids. Trimming removed 7 bases from V and 6 bases from J, with 10 bases in between. CDR1 and CDR2 from the germline V gene are MNHEY and SVGEGT. The CDR3 sequence: CASMGDGQPQHF. In DNA, the CDR3 is TGTGCCAGCATGGGGGACGGTCAGCCCCAGCATTTT.

This chain connects TRBV19 to TRBJ1-2; D is unresolved. CDR1 and CDR2 (germline): LNHDA, SQIVND (reference sequence). The CDR3 is 13 amino acids. With 1 base removed from V and 3 bases from J, the gap between germline ends came to 6 bases. The CDR3 loop reads CASSIGQHYGYTF. The CDR3 bases are TGTGCCAGTAGTATAGGGCAGCACTATGGCTACACCTTC.

This clonotype was counted many times. This chain joins TRBV5-1 and TRBJ1-4; tentatively, D is TRBD1 (5 bases). This CDR3 comprises 13 residues. Germline V CDR1 and CDR2: SGHRS, YFSETQ. V was cut by 2 bases and J by 7 bases, with 9 bases left in between. The CDR3 coding sequence is TGCGCCAGCAGCTTCGCGGGGCCTGAAAAACTGTTTTTT. Translated, it gives CASSFAGPEKLFF.

This clonotype was detected many times. The chain carries TRBV14 and TRBJ2-1; 7 bases align to TRBD2. Germline V gene data show CDR1 as SGHDN and CDR2 as FVKESK. The trim removed 4 bases at V and 5 bases at J, leaving 8 bases unmatched. The CDR3 has 15 amino acids. CDR3 coding DNA: TGTGCCAGCAGCCTTGGTAAGGGAGGGAACAATGAGCAGTTCTTC. As protein: CASSLGKGGNNEQFF.

This clonotype came up many times. The chain joins TRBV20-1 to TRBJ1-4; D is uncertain. The CDR3 loop spans 15 amino acids. Germline assignment: CDR1 DFQATT and CDR2 SNEGSKA (reference sequence). V lost 5 bases and J lost 8, with 21 bases in between. Here the CDR3 reads CSAPHNEGGLEKLFF. CDR3 nucleotides: TGCAGTGCTCCCCATAATGAGGGCGGGTTAGAAAAACTGTTTTTT.

The V call is TRBV20-1, the J call TRBJ2-7, with D maybe TRBD1 (6 bases). V dropped 0 bases and J dropped 6 bases, with 18 bases sitting between them. The length of the CDR3 is 15 residues. Germline-derived CDR1 and CDR2 are DFQATT and SNEGSKA (reference sequence). CDR3 sequence (DNA): TGCAGTGCTAGAGATTTTACCAGGGGTCGGCTCGAGCAGTACTTC. Its translation is CSARDFTRGRLEQYF.

The rearrangement joins TRBV7-2 to TRBJ1-3; TRBD1 agrees at 8 bases. CDR3 size: 15 residues. V lost 3 bases, J lost 4 bases, and 5 bases stayed unmatched. Looked up from germline, CDR1 is SGHTA and CDR2 is FQGNSA. The CDR3 DNA sequence: TGTGCCAGCAGCTTTTGGACAGGGAAGGGAAACACCATATATTTT. This codes for CASSFWTGKGNTIYF.

This clonotype was seen ten or more times. The gene calls are TRBV5-1 and TRBJ2-3; possibly TRBD1 for D (5 bases). The length of the CDR3 is 14 residues. Trimming took 4 bases from V and 4 from J, leaving 13 bases between them. Germline CDR1 is SGHRS and CDR2 is YFSETQ. Written as DNA, the CDR3 is TGCGCCAGCAGCAGCGACAGAGATCCAGATACGCAGTATTTT. This translates into CASSSDRDPDTQYF. Looking up the rest from reference TRBV5-1 and TRBJ2-3 gives the full variable domain: KAGVTQTPRYLIKTRGQQVTLSCSPISGHRSVSWYQQTPGQGLQFLFEYFSETQRNKGNFPGRFSGRQFSNSRSEMNVSTLELGDSALYLCASSSDRDPDTQYFGPGTRLTVL.

This clonotype has more than one count but fewer than ten. V usage is TRBV20-1 and J usage is TRBJ2-7; 10 bases map to TRBD1. This CDR3 has 12 residues. V lost 6 bases, J lost 7 bases, and 6 bases stayed unmatched. Germline assignment: CDR1 DFQATT and CDR2 SNEGSKA (reference sequence). CDR3 DNA: TGCAGTGCCGGGACAGGGGTCGGGGAGCAGTACTTC. Amino acid sequence: CSAGTGVGEQYF.

This chain joins TRBV19 and TRBJ1-6, with 9 nucleotides matching TRBD1. V trimming: 3 bases; J trimming: 9 bases; junction bases outside the gene matches: 3. Germline V gene data show CDR1 as LNHDA and CDR2 as SQIVND (reference sequence). The CDR3 consists of 14 residues. The CDR3 nucleotides are TGTGCCAGTAGTATTACAGGGGGCGGTTCACCCCTCCACTTT. It yields the protein CASSITGGGSPLHF. Using reference TRBV19 and TRBJ1-6 for the parts outside the CDR3, the full variable domain is DGGITQSPKYLFRKEGQNVTLSCEQNLNHDAMYWYRQDPGQGLRLIYYSQIVNDFQKGDIAEGYSVSREKKESFPLTVTSAQKNPTAFYLCASSITGGGSPLHFGNGTRLTVT.

This clonotype was found a few times. The chain couples TRBV24-1 to TRBJ2-5; no clear D gene. Trimming stripped 0 bases from V and 0 bases from J, with 7 bases between. CDR1 is KGHDR and CDR2 is SFDVKD in the germline V gene. This CDR3 contains 15 residues. CDR3 region: CATSDLNEYQETQYF. The CDR3 DNA is TGTGCCACCAGTGATTTGAACGAATACCAAGAGACCCAGTACTTC.

This clonotype appeared a few times. V usage is TRBV20-1 and J usage is TRBJ1-1; D may be TRBD1 (5 bases). This CDR3 region has 12 residues. The V end lost 5 bases, the J end lost 3 bases, and 10 bases lay between the germline ends. Germline assignment: CDR1 DFQATT and CDR2 SNEGSKA (reference sequence). The CDR3 region has the DNA TGCAGTGCTGACGGACACCACACTGAAGCTTTCTTT. It is translated as CSADGHHTEAFF.

This clonotype was observed many times. The V call is TRBV2, the J call TRBJ2-2; 8 nucleotides match TRBD1. This CDR3 is 19 amino acids long. V shed 4 bases and J 2 bases; nucleotides not matched to a gene: 15. The germline V gene encodes CDR1 SNHLY and CDR2 FYNNEI. In DNA, the CDR3 is TGTGCCAGCAGTGTCGACCACGAGCAGGGGGCGGTTAACACCGGGGAGCTGTTTTTT. Residues: CASSVDHEQGAVNTGELFF.

Comments on this clonotype: One junction end does not reproduce the germline sequence, and a read error may be involved. The chain joins TRBV15 to TRBJ2-5, with TRBD1 as a possible D gene (5 bases). CDR1 LNHNV and CDR2 YYDKDF come from the germline V gene (reference sequence). This CDR3 has 14 amino acids. The CDR3 here is CAASRAGLEETQYF. DNA of the CDR3: TGTGCCGCCAGCAGAGCAGGGTTGGAAGAGACCCAGTACTTC.

The chain carries TRBV19 and TRBJ1-1; tentatively, D is TRBD1 (5 bases). The CDR3 totals 13 residues. With 5 bases removed from V and 0 bases from J, the gap between germline ends came to 7 bases. Per germline, CDR1 LNHDA and CDR2 SQIVND (reference sequence). The CDR3 spells CASSQTVNTEAFF. The CDR3 DNA is TGTGCCAGTAGTCAGACAGTGAACACTGAAGCTTTCTTT.

The rearrangement uses TRBV29-1 and TRBJ2-5; no firm D call. Germline CDR1 is SQVTM and CDR2 is ANQGSEA. The V end lost 2 bases, the J end lost 0 bases, and 7 bases lay between the germline ends. The CDR3 consists of 13 residues. CDR3 protein: CSVERSYQETQYF. CDR3 bases: TGCAGCGTTGAAAGGAGCTACCAAGAGACCCAGTACTTC.